The sequence of this TCR beta chain was determined in a study of T-cell memory formation after mild COVID-19. Study-wide background: Across donors, TCR clusters were largely donor specific. Findings and limits, study-wide: There were some responding clones in pre-infection memory, which suggested that cross-reactive memory had joined.

TCRdb re-called the 5' RACE reads with MiXCR, one entry per CDR3 protein. The table records 300,000 to 400,000 distinct CDR3 sequences, roughly 15% of them present only once. Trimming removed 3 bases from V and 7 bases from J, with 17 bases in between. Germline CDR1 and CDR2: SGHRS and YFSETQ. This CDR3 has 14 amino acids. This clonotype was counted a few times. Its antigen remains unknown. The TCR comes from a man aged 18 to 29 who had mild COVID-19 (a few samples of this study predate the infection). Cell type and time point are not known. Material: PBMCs or a T cell subset sorted from them (not recorded which). This chain links TRBV5-1 with TRBJ2-7; possible D gene TRBD1, 6 bases. The CDR3 nucleotides are TGCGCCAGCAGCTCTACAGGGCTTTCGGGGGAGCAGTACGTC. Translation: CASSSTGLSGEQYV.